Only one count was recorded for the clone carrying this TCR beta chain. Its antigen is currently unknown. This CDR3 comprises 14 residues. Trimming left V 7 bases short and J 4 bases short, with 16 bases between. CDR1 and CDR2 (germline): SGHTA, FQGNSA. This entry belongs to a study of blood T cells in healthy people across ages. Study observations and caveats: Long-lived donors exceeded aged donors in naive CD4+ cells and diversity. Estimates based on one million T cells were treated as lower bounds.

The use of a sample-barcoded 5' primer and a J-beta primer mix characterized a second PCR of roughly 6 to 12 cycles. TCRdb called the 5' RACE reads again in MiXCR, with one record for every CDR3 protein. The table has 700,000 or so distinct CDR3 sequences, about a fifth seen once. The rearrangement uses TRBV7-2 and TRBJ1-1, with D possibly being TRBD1 (5 bases). The clonotype was recovered from a man between 65 and 79 years old in good health. Material: blood. The CDR3 nucleotides read TGTGCCAGCACCCGAGCGGGGCCGGGCACTGAAGCTTTCTTT. This encodes CASTRAGPGTEAFF.